The following is a TCR beta chain sequence with its context. The data derive from a study of blood T cell repertoires in COVID-19. Across the study: PBMCs, B-cell-depleted T cells, or T cells provided the cDNA or gDNA that made up the material.

TCRdb keeps only in-frame clones here, not all; method: immunoSEQ multiplex PCR. In the table there are some 270,000 clones, more than 65% of which are singletons. The material sequenced was PBMCs or T cells enriched from blood (not recorded which). This sequence was found in a man aged 50 or older who had recovered from COVID-19.

CDR3: CASSYLGQRTDTQYF. CDR3 coding DNA: TGTGCCAGCAGTTACTTGGGACAGCGCACAGATACGCAGTATTTT. The V gene is TRBV6-5, the J gene TRBJ2-3; 7 nucleotides line up with TRBD1. Germline values: CDR1 MNHEY, CDR2 SVGAGI. CDR3 length equals 15 residues. V dropped 1 base and J dropped 1; count of bases not matched to a gene: 2.